This T cell receptor (beta chain) was obtained from a study of T cell responses to AZD1222 COVID-19 vaccine. Study findings and constraints: Along spike, vaccine-associated CD4 TCRs were found throughout, with dominance at 160-218 and 743-854. Baseline serology detected seropositivity in only six AZD1222 recipients.

Assay: immunoSEQ multiplex PCR; the TCRdb copy retains only in-frame clones and omits some. The sample shows approximately 13,000 clones, 84% of them seen only once. As regards this clone: Its target is unknown.

Unmatched junction bases numbered 9, after V lost 8 bases and J lost 8 bases. The CDR3 extends over 13 amino acids. Looked up from germline, CDR1 is MNHEY and CDR2 is SVGAGI. This chain joins TRBV6-5 and TRBJ1-5, with 7 bases that match TRBD1. The clonotype comes from an adult who received the AZD1222 COVID-19 vaccine. The sample in question was peripheral blood, obtained 28 days after the second AZD1222 dose. The CDR3 coding sequence is TGTGCCAGCGGAACAGGGGTTCCGGAGCCCCAGCATTTT. Amino acid sequence: CASGTGVPEPQHF.